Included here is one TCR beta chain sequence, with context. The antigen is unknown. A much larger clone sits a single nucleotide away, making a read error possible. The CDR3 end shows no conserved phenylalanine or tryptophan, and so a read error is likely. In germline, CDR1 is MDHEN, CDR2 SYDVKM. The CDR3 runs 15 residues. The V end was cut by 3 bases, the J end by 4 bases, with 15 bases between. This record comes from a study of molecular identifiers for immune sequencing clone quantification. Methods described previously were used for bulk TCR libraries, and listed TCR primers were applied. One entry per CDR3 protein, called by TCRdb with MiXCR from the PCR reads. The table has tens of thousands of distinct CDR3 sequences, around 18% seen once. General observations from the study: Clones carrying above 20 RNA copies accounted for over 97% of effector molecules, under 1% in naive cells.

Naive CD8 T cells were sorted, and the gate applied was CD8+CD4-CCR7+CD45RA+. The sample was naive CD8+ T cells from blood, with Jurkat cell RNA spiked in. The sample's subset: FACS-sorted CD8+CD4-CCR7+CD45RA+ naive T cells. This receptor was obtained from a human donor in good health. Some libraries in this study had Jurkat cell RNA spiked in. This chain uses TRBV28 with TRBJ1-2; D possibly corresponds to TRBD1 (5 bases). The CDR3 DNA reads TGTGCCAGCAGTTTGCAGGGATTGTACAGCTATGGCTACACCCTC. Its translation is CASSLQGLYSYGYTL.